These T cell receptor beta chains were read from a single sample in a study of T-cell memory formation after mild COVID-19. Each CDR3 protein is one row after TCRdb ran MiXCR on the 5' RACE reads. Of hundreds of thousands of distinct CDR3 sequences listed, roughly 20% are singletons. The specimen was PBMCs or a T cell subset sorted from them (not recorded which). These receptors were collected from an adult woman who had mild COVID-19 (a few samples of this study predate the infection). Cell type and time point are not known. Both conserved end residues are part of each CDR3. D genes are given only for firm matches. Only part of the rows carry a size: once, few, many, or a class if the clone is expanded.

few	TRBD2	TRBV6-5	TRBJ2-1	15	TGTGCCAGCAGTACGACTAGCGGGAGCAACCAGGAGCAGTTCTTC	CASSTTSGSNQEQFF
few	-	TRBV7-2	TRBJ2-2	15	TGTGCCAGCAGCGGAATGGCAGTGGATACCGGGGAGCTGTTTTTT	CASSGMAVDTGELFF
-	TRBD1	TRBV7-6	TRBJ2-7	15	TGTGCCAGCAGCTTAGAGCGGGACAGGGTCCACGAGCAGTACTTC	CASSLERDRVHEQYF
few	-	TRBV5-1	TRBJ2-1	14	TGCGCCAGCCTGTCGTATGTAGGGGGTAATGAGCAGTTCTTC	CASLSYVGGNEQFF
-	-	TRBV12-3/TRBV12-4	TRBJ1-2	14	TGTGCCAGCAGTTATCTGGACAGAGCTTATGGCTACACCTTC	CASSYLDRAYGYTF
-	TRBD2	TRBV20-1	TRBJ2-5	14	TGCAGTTCCGAAGGGCGGGAGCTCGCAGAGACCCAGTACTTC	CSSEGRELAETQYF
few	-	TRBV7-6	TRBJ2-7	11	TGTGCCAGTCAGGAGAGGCACGAGCAGTACTTC	CASQERHEQYF
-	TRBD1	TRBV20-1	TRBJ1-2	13	TGCAGTGCTAGGCTCACAGGGGGCTATGGCTACACCTTC	CSARLTGGYGYTF
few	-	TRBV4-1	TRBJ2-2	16	TGCGCCAGCAGCCAAGTGGCAGGGAGTTACACCGGGGAGCTGTTTTTT	CASSQVAGSYTGELFF
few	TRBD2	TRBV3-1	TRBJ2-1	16	TGTGCCAGCAGCCCTTCTAGCGGGAGCTCCTACAATGAGCAGTTCTTC	CASSPSSGSSYNEQFF
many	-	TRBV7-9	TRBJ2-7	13	TGTGCCAGCAGCTTAGGACAGGACCTCGAGCAGTACTTC	CASSLGQDLEQYF
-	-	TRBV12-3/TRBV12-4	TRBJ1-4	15	TGTGCCAGCAGTCGCGCGGGCAGCGGGAACAAAAAACTGTTTTTT	CASSRAGSGNKKLFF
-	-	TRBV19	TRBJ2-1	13	TGTGCCAGTAGTATTCTGCTGCACAATGAGCAGTTCTTC	CASSILLHNEQFF
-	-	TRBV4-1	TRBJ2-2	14	TGCGCCAGCAGCCACCCACAGGGTAGCGGGGAGCTGTTTTTT	CASSHPQGSGELFF
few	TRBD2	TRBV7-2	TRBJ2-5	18	TGTGCCAGCAGCTTGGGCCTCGATTTCAGCGGGAGACAAGAGACCCAGTACTTC	CASSLGLDFSGRQETQYF
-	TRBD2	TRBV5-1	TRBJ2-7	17	TGCGCCAGCAGCTTTACACCTAGCGGGAGCTACTCCTACGAGCAGTACTTC	CASSFTPSGSYSYEQYF
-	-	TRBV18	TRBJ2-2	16	TGTGCCAGCTCACCACGAGCCGGGGTGGCCGCCGGGGAGCTGTTTTTT	CASSPRAGVAAGELFF
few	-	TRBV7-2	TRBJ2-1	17	TGTGCCAGCAGCTTAGTATCTTTGCGGGGACCTTACAATGAGCAGTTCTTC	CASSLVSLRGPYNEQFF
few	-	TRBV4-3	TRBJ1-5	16	TGCGCCAGCAGCCAAGATTGGGGTCAGGATCATCAGCCCCAGCATTTT	CASSQDWGQDHQPQHF
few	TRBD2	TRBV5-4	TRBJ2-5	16	TGTGCCAGCAGCTTGGTGGCGGGAGGTCGTCAAGAGACCCAGTACTTC	CASSLVAGGRQETQYF
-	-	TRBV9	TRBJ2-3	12	TGTGCCAGCAGCGCCCCGGGAGATACGCAGTATTTT	CASSAPGDTQYF